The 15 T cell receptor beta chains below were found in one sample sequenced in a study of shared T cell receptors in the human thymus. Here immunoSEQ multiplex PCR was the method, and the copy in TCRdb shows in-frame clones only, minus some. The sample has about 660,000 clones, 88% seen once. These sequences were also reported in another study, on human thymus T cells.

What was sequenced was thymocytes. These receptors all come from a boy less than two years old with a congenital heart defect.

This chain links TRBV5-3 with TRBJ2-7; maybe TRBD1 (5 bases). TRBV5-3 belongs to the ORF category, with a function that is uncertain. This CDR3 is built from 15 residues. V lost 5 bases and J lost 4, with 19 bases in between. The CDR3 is CARSPVSAQGYEQYF. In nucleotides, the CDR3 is TGTGCCAGAAGTCCGGTGAGTGCCCAGGGATACGAGCAGTACTTC.

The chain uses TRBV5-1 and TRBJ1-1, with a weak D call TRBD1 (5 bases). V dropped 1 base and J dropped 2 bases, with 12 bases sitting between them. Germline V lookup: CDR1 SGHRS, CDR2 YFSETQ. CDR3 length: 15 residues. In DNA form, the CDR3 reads TGCGCCAGCAGCTTGTCACGGGGGAATAACACTGAAGCTTTCTTT. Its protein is CASSLSRGNNTEAFF.

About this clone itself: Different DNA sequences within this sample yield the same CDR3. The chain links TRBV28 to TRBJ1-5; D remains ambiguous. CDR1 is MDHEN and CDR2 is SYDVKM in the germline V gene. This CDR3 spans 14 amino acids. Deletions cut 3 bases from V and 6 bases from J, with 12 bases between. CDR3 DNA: TGTGCCAGCAGTTTCCCCAGAGAGGGTCAGCCCCAGCATTTT. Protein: CASSFPREGQPQHF.

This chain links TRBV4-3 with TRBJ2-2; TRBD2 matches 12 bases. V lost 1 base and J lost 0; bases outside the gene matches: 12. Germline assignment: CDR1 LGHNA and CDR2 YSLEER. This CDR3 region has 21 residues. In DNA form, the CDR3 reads TGCGCCAGCAGCCAAGTCTCCCCGACTAGCGGGAGACTATCGAACACCGGGGAGCTGTTTTTT. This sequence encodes CASSQVSPTSGRLSNTGELFF.

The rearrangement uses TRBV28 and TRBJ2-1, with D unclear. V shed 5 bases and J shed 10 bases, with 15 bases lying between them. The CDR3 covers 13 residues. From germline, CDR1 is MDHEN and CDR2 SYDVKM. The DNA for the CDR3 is TGTGCCAGCAGTCTAAGAGATTGTAACGAGCAGTTCTTC. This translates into CASSLRDCNEQFF.

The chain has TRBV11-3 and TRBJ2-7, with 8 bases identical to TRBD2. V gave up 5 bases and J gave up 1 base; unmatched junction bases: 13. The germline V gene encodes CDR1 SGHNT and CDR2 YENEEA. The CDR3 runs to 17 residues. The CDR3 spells CASSHHSGLDWSYEQYF. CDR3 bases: TGTGCCAGCAGCCATCATTCGGGACTAGATTGGTCCTACGAGCAGTACTTC.

The CDR3 DNA reads TGCGCCAGCAGCCAAGATGCCCGAACTAGCGGGTTGGGGGATGAGCAGTTCTTC. Its protein is CASSQDARTSGLGDEQFF. The V and J genes are TRBV4-3 and TRBJ2-1; TRBD2 aligns across 9 bases. The germline V gene has CDR1 LGHNA and CDR2 YSLEER. The CDR3 is 18 residues long. Losses at the gene ends were 0 bases for V and 8 bases for J; bases not matched to a gene: 14.

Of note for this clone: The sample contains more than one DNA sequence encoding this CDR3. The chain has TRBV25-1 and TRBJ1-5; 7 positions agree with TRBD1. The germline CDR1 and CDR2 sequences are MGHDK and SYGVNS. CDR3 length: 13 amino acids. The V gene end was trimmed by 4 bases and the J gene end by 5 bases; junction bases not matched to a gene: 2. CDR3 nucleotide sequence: TGTGCCAGCAGTGGACAGGGAGATCAGCCCCAGCATTTT. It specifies CASSGQGDQPQHF.

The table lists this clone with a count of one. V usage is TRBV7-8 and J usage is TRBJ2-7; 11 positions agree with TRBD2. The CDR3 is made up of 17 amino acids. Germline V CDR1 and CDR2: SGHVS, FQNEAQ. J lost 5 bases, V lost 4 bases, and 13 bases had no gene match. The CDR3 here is CASSWDPGLAAFHEQYF. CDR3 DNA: TGTGCCAGCAGCTGGGACCCGGGACTAGCGGCCTTCCACGAGCAGTACTTC.

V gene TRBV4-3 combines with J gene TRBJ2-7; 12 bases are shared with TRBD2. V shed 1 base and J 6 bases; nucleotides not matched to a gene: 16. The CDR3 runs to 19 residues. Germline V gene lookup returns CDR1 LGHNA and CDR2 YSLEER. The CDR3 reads CASSQVPGLAGPNASEQYF. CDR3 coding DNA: TGCGCCAGCAGCCAAGTTCCGGGACTAGCGGGTCCGAACGCCAGCGAGCAGTACTTC.

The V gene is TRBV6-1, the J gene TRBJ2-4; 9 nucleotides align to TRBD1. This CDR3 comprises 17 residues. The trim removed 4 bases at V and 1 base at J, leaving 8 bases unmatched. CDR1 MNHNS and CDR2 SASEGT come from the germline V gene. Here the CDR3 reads CASSGIQGAEAKNIQYF. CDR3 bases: TGTGCCAGCAGTGGGATACAGGGGGCCGAGGCCAAAAACATTCAGTACTTC.

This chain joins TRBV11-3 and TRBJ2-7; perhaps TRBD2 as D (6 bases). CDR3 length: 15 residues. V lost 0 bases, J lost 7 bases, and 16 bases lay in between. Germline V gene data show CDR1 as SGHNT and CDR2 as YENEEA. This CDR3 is CASSLDPPPSGEQYF. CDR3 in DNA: TGTGCCAGCAGCTTAGATCCACCCCCGAGCGGGGAGCAGTACTTC.

The DNA for the CDR3 is TGTGCCTGGTGCCGGGACTTCTCCTACGAGCAGTACTTC. Its protein product is CAWCRDFSYEQYF. The chain couples TRBV30 to TRBJ2-7, with D possibly matching TRBD2 (6 bases). Germline V gene lookup returns CDR1 GTSNPN and CDR2 SVGIG (reference sequence). V was cut by 5 bases and J by 0 bases, with 11 bases left in between. The CDR3 loop spans 13 amino acids.

This chain's CDR3 is CASSRLGGEGPNGYTF. The CDR3 DNA sequence: TGTGCCAGCTCGCGGCTCGGGGGAGAGGGGCCCAATGGCTACACCTTC. The genes are TRBV28 and TRBJ1-2; D perhaps matches TRBD1 (5 bases). There are 16 residues in the CDR3. V gave up 8 bases and J gave up 6 bases, with 25 bases separating them. Germline lookup yields CDR1 MDHEN and CDR2 SYDVKM.

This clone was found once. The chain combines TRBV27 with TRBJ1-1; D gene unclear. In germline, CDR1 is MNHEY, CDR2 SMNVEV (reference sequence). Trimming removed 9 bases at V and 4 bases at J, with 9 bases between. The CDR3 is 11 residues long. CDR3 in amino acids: CASARSTEAFF. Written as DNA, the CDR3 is TGTGCCAGTGCGAGGAGCACTGAAGCTTTCTTT.